A selection of T cell receptor beta chains follows, all from one sample in a study of blood T cell repertoires in COVID-19. Data came from immunoSEQ multiplex PCR; TCRdb stores just in-frame clones and leaves some out. The sample holds fewer than 150,000 clones, around 90% seen once. Sequenced sample: peripheral blood. Every receptor here comes from a woman aged 50 to 60 with active or convalescent COVID-19. CDR3s leave out the opening cysteine and the closing phenylalanine or tryptophan.

v_gene,j_gene,CDR3aa
TRBV28,TRBJ1-2,ASNLPRGGGYT
TRBV11-2,TRBJ1-4,ASSLEGQLLPNEKLF
TRBV7-3,TRBJ2-7,ASSPGSAGGEQY
TRBV15,TRBJ2-3,ATSRIARGSTDTQY
TRBV9,TRBJ1-6,ASSQSTGTNSPLH
TRBV19,TRBJ2-7,ATARTGTYEQY
TRBV9,TRBJ2-1,ASSGRDLSSYNEQF
TRBV20-1,TRBJ2-1,SAARMVQF
TRBV7-3,TRBJ2-7,ASSPNGGGYEQY
TRBV7-3,TRBJ2-3,ASSLGQGYTDTQY
TRBV3-1/TRBV3-2,TRBJ2-7,ASSHHYRVAGLGEQY
TRBV5-1,TRBJ2-5,ASSPGLLRLAQQETQY
TRBV5-4,TRBJ2-7,ASSLGPRGGSSYEQY
TRBV19,TRBJ2-3,ASSIFPRTGSTDTQY
TRBV27,TRBJ2-2,ASRRLAGVKNTGELF
TRBV11-3,TRBJ1-1,ASSPSRSTEAF
TRBV7-9,TRBJ2-7,ASSPAVGQESEQY
TRBV6-5,TRBJ1-2,ATLSPGAYGYT
TRBV28,TRBJ2-3,ASSLAGGPGTSTDTQY
TRBV27,TRBJ2-5,ASSLSSGRQTQY
TRBV30,TRBJ2-3,AWSVRLRGADTQY
TRBV7-2,TRBJ1-1,ASSRGGTNTEAF
TRBV30,TRBJ1-1,AWSRQANTEAF
TRBV12-3/TRBV12-4,TRBJ1-2,ASSTDRGTGYT
TRBV25-1,TRBJ2-5,ASSESTGSQETQY
TRBV7-2,TRBJ2-1,ASSLGGGRVSYNEQF
TRBV2,TRBJ2-1,ASNPVGNTEQF
TRBV29-1,TRBJ1-4,SVLGANEKLF
TRBV7-2,TRBJ2-7,ASSLYLGTSETYEQY
TRBV30,TRBJ2-1,AWSGGLAPYNEQF
TRBV7-2,TRBJ2-7,ASSLGVRAGPYEQY
TRBV19,TRBJ2-6,ASIPGWGANVLT
TRBV10-3,TRBJ2-3,AISEAGDTDTQY
TRBV29-1,TRBJ2-3,SVERGIGTDTQY
TRBV7-2,TRBJ2-7,ASSFGLVFEQY